These 9 T cell receptor beta chains were sequenced from one sample in a study of glioma-infiltrating T cells. The iRepertoire nested amplicon-rescue multiplex PCR amplified TCR alpha and beta CDR3s from RNA. MiXCR was run by TCRdb on the multiplex PCR reads, yielding one entry per CDR3 protein. The top ten clones hold 35% to 50% of a sample with more than 9,500 distinct CDR3 sequences, less than 30% of them seen once. The source material was glioma tissue, nonneoplastic brain tissue, or PBMCs (not recorded which). Source of these receptors: a human donor with low-grade glioma or glioblastoma, undergoing nonglioma brain surgery, or in good health (not recorded which).

By sample fraction, this clonotype is medium-sized. V usage is TRBV27 and J usage is TRBJ2-1, with D possibly TRBD2 on 6 matching bases. The CDR3 has 12 residues. The germline V and J ends were trimmed by 10 bases and 10 bases, with 17 bases remaining between them. Germline CDR1 is MNHEY and CDR2 is SMNVEV (reference sequence). The CDR3 nucleotides read TGTGCCATCTTGGCGCCAAGCGGGGAGCAGTTCTTC. Its protein product is CAILAPSGEQFF.

This clonotype has ten or more counts. The genes are TRBV6-1 and TRBJ2-5; a weak D match, TRBD2 (6 bases). The V gene lost 11 bases and the J gene lost 5 bases, with 15 bases spanning the gap. CDR3 length equals 12 residues. The germline V gene encodes CDR1 MNHNS and CDR2 SASEGT. CDR3 in amino acids: CASGGLGETQYF. In nucleotides, the CDR3 is TGTGCCTCCGGGGGTCTCGGGGAGACCCAGTACTTC.

In its sample, this clonotype was seen a few times. This CDR3 reads CASSETGGPYNEQFF. The DNA of the CDR3 is TGTGCCAGCAGTGAAACGGGAGGCCCCTACAATGAGCAGTTCTTC. The genes are TRBV2 and TRBJ2-1; 7 bases line up with TRBD2. Germline V gene sequence: CDR1 SNHLY, CDR2 FYNNEI. This CDR3 spans 15 amino acids. Losses at the gene ends were 2 bases for V and 2 bases for J; bases not matched to a gene: 3. Drawing the rest from reference TRBV2 and TRBJ2-1, the complete variable domain is EPEVTQTPSHQVTQMGQEVILRCVPISNHLYFYWYRQILGQKVEFLVSFYNNEISEKSEIFDDQFSVERPDGSNFTLKIRSTKLEDSAMYFCASSETGGPYNEQFFGPGTRLTVL.

A remark on this clonotype: It may be a read error: a sequence one base away is much more abundant. The rearrangement joins TRBV20-1 to TRBJ2-7; D may match TRBD1 or TRBD2 (6 bases each). The length of the CDR3 is 15 residues. Germline values: CDR1 DFQATT, CDR2 SNEGSKA (reference sequence). CDR3 DNA sequence: TGCAGTGCTAGAGGAGAATTGGGGGGCTCCTACGAGCATTACTTC. It specifies CSARGELGGSYEHYF.

This clonotype was seen a handful of times. The chain employs TRBV27 and TRBJ2-1, with D unclear. CDR1 and CDR2 (germline): MNHEY, SMNVEV (reference sequence). The CDR3 is made up of 14 amino acids. V was shortened by 3 bases and J by 6 bases, with 12 bases between the two germline ends. For the CDR3, the DNA is TGTGCCAGCAGTTTCCTACAGAGATGCAATGAGCAGTTCTTC. Translating gives CASSFLQRCNEQFF.

The table lists this clonotype with many counts. V and J are TRBV7-8 and TRBJ1-1; D unresolved. Germline V gives CDR1 SGHVS, CDR2 FQNEAQ. This CDR3 is 15 amino acids long. V was clipped by 4 bases and J by 0 bases, with 12 bases between them. CDR3 bases: TGTGCCAGCAGCTCCCGGGATCCGATGAACACTGAAGCTTTCTTT. The encoded protein is CASSSRDPMNTEAFF. The variable domain in full, with the rest retrieved from reference TRBV7-8 and TRBJ1-1, is GAGVSQSPRYKVAKRGQDVALRCDPISGHVSLFWYQQALGQGPEFLTYFQNEAQLDKSGLPSDRFFAERPEGSVSTLKIQRTQQEDSAVYLCASSSRDPMNTEAFFGQGTRLTVV.

The chain combines TRBV29-1 with TRBJ2-7, with D hard to call. Germline values: CDR1 SQVTM, CDR2 ANQGSEA. V gave up 3 bases and J gave up 3 bases, with 6 bases separating them. The CDR3 totals 11 residues. DNA for the CDR3: TGCAGCGTTGAGGGCAGCTACGAGCAGTACTTC. It codes for CSVEGSYEQYF.

This clonotype was recorded only once. The rearrangement joins TRBV4-2 to TRBJ2-3; D remains unclear. Trimming removed 1 base from V and 0 bases from J, with 17 bases in between. The CDR3 extends over 18 amino acids. Germline V gene data show CDR1 as LGHNA and CDR2 as YNFKEQ. The CDR3 sequence is CASSQVTGERGSTDTQYF. The DNA for the CDR3 is TGTGCCAGCAGCCAAGTTACTGGCGAGAGAGGTAGCACAGATACGCAGTATTTT.

This clonotype was counted ten times or more. This sequence joins TRBV24-1 and TRBJ1-2, with TRBD1 as a possible D gene (5 bases). There are 12 residues in the CDR3. V gave up 9 bases and J gave up 5 bases, with 12 bases separating them. Per germline, CDR1 KGHDR and CDR2 SFDVKD. The CDR3 sequence: CATESTDYGYTF. The CDR3 DNA reads TGTGCCACCGAATCGACAGATTATGGCTACACCTTC.